This T cell receptor beta chain derives from a study of cytomegalovirus exposure and HLA in healthy donors. The CDR3 covers 11 residues. Germline CDR1 is SGHTA and CDR2 is FQGNSA. Trimming removed 4 bases from V and 10 bases from J, with 7 bases in between. PCR amplification relied on 60 Vbeta primers (plus 13 Jbeta primers). Measured with immunoSEQ multiplex PCR; TCRdb has only the in-frame clones, and not every one. This table holds roughly 100,000 clones, roughly 80% found once. This sequence was found in a man aged 35 to 55 in good health and CMV-seronegative. The chain couples TRBV7-2 to TRBJ1-4; unclear D gene. Sequencing input: PBMCs. CDR3 sequence (DNA): TGTGCCAGCAGCTCGCCCGGAAAACTGTTTTTT. Encoded protein: CASSSPGKLFF.